The 11 T cell receptor beta chains below were found in one sample sequenced in a study of blood T cell repertoires in COVID-19. Some clones are missing from TCRdb's copy, which holds only in-frame ones; the method was immunoSEQ multiplex PCR. The table has 160,000 or so clones, 79% seen once; the top ten hold roughly 8%. Specimen: peripheral blood. These receptors originate from a woman aged 60 to 75 with COVID-19, enrolled during active disease.

This clone was observed once. The chain combines TRBV7-2 with TRBJ2-7; 11 positions match TRBD1. The V segment lost 3 bases and the J segment 4 bases; nucleotides outside the gene matches: 5. Germline V gene data show CDR1 as SGHTA and CDR2 as FQGNSA. The CDR3 has 15 amino acids. CDR3 in DNA: TGTGCCAGCAGCTTTGGGACAGGGGGATTATACGAGCAGTACTTC. It translates to CASSFGTGGLYEQYF. Variable domain in full (rest from reference TRBV7-2 and TRBJ2-7): GAGVSQSPSNKVTEKGKDVELRCDPISGHTALYWYRQSLGQGLEFLIYFQGNSAPDKSGLPSDRFSAERTGGSVSTLTIQRTQQEDSAVYLCASSFGTGGLYEQYFGPGTRLTVT.

This chain connects TRBV5-5 to TRBJ2-7; TRBD1 matches 9 bases. Trimming took 1 base from V and 1 from J; bases not matched to a gene: 6. The length of the CDR3 is 16 residues. Looked up from germline, CDR1 is SGHKS and CDR2 is YYEKEE (reference sequence). CDR3 residues: CASSLSRTGVSYEQYV. The CDR3 bases are TGTGCCAGCAGCTTGTCGCGGACAGGGGTGTCCTACGAGCAGTACGTC.

The rearrangement joins TRBV14 to TRBJ2-7; 7 bases align to TRBD1. The CDR3 is 14 residues long. V was pared by 8 bases and J by 2 bases, with 9 bases of the junction left unmatched. Germline CDR1 and CDR2: SGHDN and FVKESK. The chain's CDR3 is CASSITGETYEQYV. In nucleotides, the CDR3 is TGTGCCAGCTCTATCACAGGGGAAACCTACGAGCAGTACGTC.

This clone was detected ten times or more. This chain joins TRBV30 and TRBJ1-2; D gene ambiguous. The CDR3 runs to 11 residues. The germline gives CDR1 GTSNPN, CDR2 SVGIG (reference sequence). The V and J ends lost 0 bases and 7 bases respectively, with 6 bases between them. The CDR3 is CAWSVPGGYTF. The DNA for the CDR3 is TGTGCCTGGAGTGTACCAGGTGGCTACACCTTC.

V usage is TRBV7-3 and J usage is TRBJ2-3; TRBD2 agrees at 14 bases. There are 18 residues in the CDR3. Trimming cost V 0 bases and J 4 bases; bases outside gene matches: 6. Germline loops: CDR1 SGHTA, CDR2 FQGTGA. CDR3 sequence: CASSLTGLAGVGADTQYF. Written as DNA, the CDR3 is TGTGCCAGCAGCTTAACGGGACTAGCGGGAGTAGGAGCAGATACGCAGTATTTT.

The chain has TRBV21-1 and TRBJ2-7; the D call TRBD1 from the table was never checked on the DNA. TRBV21-1 has pseudogene status. The CDR3 consists of 15 residues. CDR3 sequence: CASSKEDRDSYEQYV. As DNA, the CDR3 is TGTGCCAGCAGCAAAGAGGACAGGGATTCCTACGAGCAGTACGTC.

The genes are TRBV29-1 and TRBJ2-1; 7 bases agree with TRBD2. Germline V gene lookup returns CDR1 SQVTM and CDR2 ANQGSEA. The J segment lost 0 bases and the V segment lost 5 bases, leaving 4 bases of the junction unmatched. This CDR3 is 14 amino acids long. The CDR3 reads CSVWGGSSYNEQFF. The CDR3 nucleotides read TGCAGCGTTTGGGGCGGGAGCTCCTACAATGAGCAGTTCTTC.

The rearrangement joins TRBV6-2 or TRBV6-3 to TRBJ2-7; 12 positions match TRBD1. This CDR3 contains 16 residues. Germline-derived CDR1 and CDR2 are MNHEY and SVGEGT. Trimming took 5 bases from V and 6 from J; bases not matched to a gene: 11. Here the CDR3 DNA reads TGTGCCAGCAGTATTCGGCCGGGGACAGGGGGCGGCGAGCAGTACTTC. Translated, it gives CASSIRPGTGGGEQYF.

The gene calls are TRBV29-1 and TRBJ2-5; TRBD2 might be the D (5 bases). This CDR3 region has 14 residues. Trimming took off 5 bases at V and 4 bases at J, with 17 bases between the two ends. Germline loops: CDR1 SQVTM, CDR2 ANQGSEA. CDR3 sequence (DNA): TGCAGCGTTAATAACAGAGGGCGCGGAGAGACCCAGTACTTC. The encoded protein is CSVNNRGRGETQYF.

This chain links TRBV28 with TRBJ1-2; D is perhaps TRBD1 (6 bases). Deletions cut 7 bases from V and 6 bases from J, with 15 bases between. The CDR3 runs 13 residues. Per the germline V gene, CDR1 is MDHEN and CDR2 is SYDVKM. DNA for the CDR3: TGTGCCAGCACCCCCGCAGGGGCCAATGGCTACACCTTC. It codes for CASTPAGANGYTF.

The chain has TRBV29-1 and TRBJ1-2, with TRBD1 identical over 7 bases. The CDR3 contains 13 residues. In germline, CDR1 is SQVTM, CDR2 ANQGSEA. The V and J ends lost 4 bases and 4 bases, in that order; junction bases with no gene match: 6. CDR3 sequence reads: CSVAPGTAYGYTF. CDR3 nucleotides: TGCAGCGTTGCACCCGGGACAGCCTATGGCTACACCTTC.